The rows below give T cell receptor beta chains drawn from one sample of a study of blood T cell repertoires in COVID-19. Produced via immunoSEQ multiplex PCR; TCRdb's table is partial and in-frame only. There are around 180,000 clones in the sample; approximately 80% occur only once, and roughly 12% lies in the top ten. The sample consisted of PBMCs or T cells enriched from blood (not recorded which). Every receptor here comes from a man aged 45-65 years who had recovered from COVID-19. The CDR3 runs from the conserved cysteine through the conserved F or W. D genes are given only for firm matches. Size is omitted from some rows. Given values are once, few, many or a class for expanded clones.

cdr3_nt cdr3_aa v_call clone_size d_call j_call
TGTGCCAGCAGCTTAGTCGCCAGGCAGTACTTC CASSLVARQYF TRBV7-9 NA NA TRBJ2-7
TGTGCCAGCACTAAGACGGAGCTTAATGAAAAACTGTTTTTT CASTKTELNEKLFF TRBV28 once NA TRBJ1-4
TGTGCCAGCACCCACGCGGGGGGAGAGGTAGATACGCAGTATTTT CASTHAGGEVDTQYF TRBV7-9 NA TRBD2 TRBJ2-3
TGTGCCAGCAGCTTAGTCAGGACGAACACCGGGGAGCTGTTTTTT CASSLVRTNTGELFF TRBV7-9 NA NA TRBJ2-2
TGTGCCAGCAGCCAAGATCCCTACTCCCTCTCCTACAATGAGCAGTTCTTC CASSQDPYSLSYNEQFF TRBV14 NA NA TRBJ2-1
TGTGCCATCAGTGAGTCGCAGGGGGTCTATGGCTACACCTTC CAISESQGVYGYTF TRBV10-3 NA TRBD1 TRBJ1-2
TGTGCCAGCAGCTTGCCGGACAGGGGGTCTGGGGCCAACGTCCTGACTTTC CASSLPDRGSGANVLTF TRBV5-4 NA TRBD1 TRBJ2-6
TGCAGTGCTAGTGCCCAGGGGTTGAAGACCCAGTACTTC CSASAQGLKTQYF TRBV20-1 NA NA TRBJ2-5
TGTGCCAGCAGCTTGTACAGGGGAGCTTACGAAAAACTGTTTTTT CASSLYRGAYEKLFF TRBV11-2 NA TRBD1 TRBJ1-4
TGCAGCGTTAGAGAGCGCTACGAGCAGTACTTC CSVRERYEQYF TRBV29-1 NA NA TRBJ2-7
TGTGCCTGGACCTATCAGGACAGGAGGAACCAGGAAAAACTGTTTTTT CAWTYQDRRNQEKLFF TRBV30 NA TRBD1 TRBJ1-4
TGTGCCAGCAGTTACTCAGGGGGCTATGGCTACACCTTC CASSYSGGYGYTF TRBV6-5 NA NA TRBJ1-2